A selection of T cell receptor beta chains follows, all from one sample in a study of Ad26.COV2.S vaccination and SARS-CoV-2 variants. Method: immunoSEQ multiplex PCR; TCRdb's copy keeps in-frame clones and lacks some. The sample has roughly 300,000 clones, roughly 90% seen once. The material sequenced was peripheral blood, taken in a trial of Ad26.COV2.S vaccine versus placebo. The source of these receptors is a person between 18 and 59 years old who received the Ad26.COV2.S COVID-19 vaccine or a placebo. CDR3s include the opening cysteine and the closing phenylalanine or tryptophan. Each record gives: V gene, D gene, J gene, CDR3 DNA, CDR3 protein. A D gene is named only where the DNA matches it firmly.

V gene: TRBV2; D gene: TRBD1; J gene: TRBJ2-1; CDR3 DNA: TGTGCCAGCAGTGATTGGGACAGGGACAATGAGCAGTTCTTC; CDR3 protein: CASSDWDRDNEQFF
V gene: TRBV11-2; D gene: TRBD2; J gene: TRBJ2-1; CDR3 DNA: TGTGCCAGCAGCATAGGGGGGGCCGGACTAGCTGGCAATGAGCAGTTCTTC; CDR3 protein: CASSIGGAGLAGNEQFF
V gene: TRBV19; D gene: TRBD1; J gene: TRBJ2-7; CDR3 DNA: TGTGCCAGTAGTATACCGGGACAGGGTTACGAGCAGTACTTC; CDR3 protein: CASSIPGQGYEQYF
V gene: TRBV25-1; D gene: NA; J gene: TRBJ2-7; CDR3 DNA: TGTGCCAGCAGTGAATATAGGTACGAGCAGTACTTC; CDR3 protein: CASSEYRYEQYF
V gene: TRBV4-2; D gene: NA; J gene: TRBJ2-3; CDR3 DNA: TGTGCCAGCAGCCAAGGAACCGTTCCCAATACAGATACGCAGTATTTT; CDR3 protein: CASSQGTVPNTDTQYF
V gene: TRBV5-1; D gene: TRBD2; J gene: TRBJ2-5; CDR3 DNA: TGCGCCAGCAGCCTCGGGACTAGCGGGGTAAAAGAGACCCAGTACTTC; CDR3 protein: CASSLGTSGVKETQYF
V gene: TRBV24-1; D gene: TRBD1; J gene: TRBJ1-1; CDR3 DNA: TGTGCCACCAGTGGGGGGACAGGGCGAAACACTGAAGCTTTCTTT; CDR3 protein: CATSGGTGRNTEAFF
V gene: TRBV10-3; D gene: NA; J gene: TRBJ1-5; CDR3 DNA: TGTGCCATCTCTCGGGGGGACCATAGCAATCAGCCCCAGCATTTT; CDR3 protein: CAISRGDHSNQPQHF
V gene: TRBV15; D gene: NA; J gene: TRBJ1-3; CDR3 DNA: TGTGCCACCAGCAGCGCAGGGCCGGGAAACACCATATATTTT; CDR3 protein: CATSSAGPGNTIYF
V gene: TRBV11-1; D gene: TRBD2; J gene: TRBJ2-3; CDR3 DNA: TGTGCCAGCAACCACCTAGCGGGATCCACAGATACGCAGTATTTT; CDR3 protein: CASNHLAGSTDTQYF
V gene: TRBV4-1; D gene: NA; J gene: TRBJ1-5; CDR3 DNA: TGCGCCAGCAGCCAAGACCCAGGAGGAAATCAGCCCCAGCATTTT; CDR3 protein: CASSQDPGGNQPQHF